Each of the 21 T cell receptor beta chains below was sequenced from the same sample in a study of cytomegalovirus exposure and HLA in healthy donors. The PCR used 60 Vbeta and 13 Jbeta primers. Assay: immunoSEQ multiplex PCR; the TCRdb copy retains only in-frame clones and omits some. Of 100,000 to 140,000 clones listed, around 67% were seen once; the top ten hold roughly 15%. Sequenced input: PBMCs. Source of these receptors: a woman aged 40-49 years in good health and CMV-seropositive.

This chain joins TRBV6-5 and TRBJ1-4, with 10 bases that match TRBD1. The J segment lost 5 bases and the V segment lost 6 bases, leaving 3 bases of the junction unmatched. CDR1 is MNHEY and CDR2 is SVGAGI in the germline V gene. The CDR3 consists of 14 residues. In nucleotides, the CDR3 is TGTGCCAGCAGACGGACAGGGGGGAATGAAAAACTGTTTTTT. Translating gives CASRRTGGNEKLFF.

The V and J genes are TRBV19 and TRBJ2-1, with D perhaps matching TRBD2 (7 bases). In germline, CDR1 is LNHDA, CDR2 SQIVND (reference sequence). V was clipped by 5 bases and J by 0 bases, with 23 bases between them. The CDR3 loop spans 19 amino acids. The CDR3 spells CASSSLLGAGAYSYNEQFF. CDR3 bases: TGTGCCAGTAGTTCACTCCTGGGGGCGGGGGCTTACTCCTACAATGAGCAGTTCTTC.

This clone has a handful of counts. The chain recombines TRBV29-1 with TRBJ2-7; a weak D match, TRBD2 (5 bases). Per germline, CDR1 SQVTM and CDR2 ANQGSEA. Between the trimmed V and J ends, which lost 6 bases and 3 bases, there was a span of 15 bases. This CDR3 spans 13 amino acids. CDR3 region: CSVGLIAGYEQYF. CDR3 coding DNA: TGCAGCGTCGGACTTATTGCCGGCTACGAGCAGTACTTC.

The chain combines TRBV6-5 with TRBJ2-7, with 9 bases identical to TRBD1. Germline CDR1 is MNHEY and CDR2 is SVGAGI. This CDR3 contains 14 residues. V dropped 5 bases and J dropped 7; count of bases not matched to a gene: 9. The CDR3 DNA is TGTGCCAGCAGTGACCGGGACAGGGCTAGGGAGCAGTACTTC. Translated: CASSDRDRAREQYF.

The chain is built from TRBV21-1 and TRBJ1-2; TRBD1, the D gene given by the table, was not confirmed from the DNA. TRBV21-1 corresponds to a pseudogene. CDR3 length: 23 amino acids. The CDR3 spells CASSKPYNRDRGKPGVRNYGYTF. The CDR3 DNA follows: TGTGCCAGCAGCAAACCCTATAACCGGGACAGGGGAAAGCCGGGCGTGAGGAACTATGGCTACACCTTC.

CDR3 amino acids: CASSQGADTEAFF. In DNA form, the CDR3 reads TGCGCCAGCAGCCAAGGCGCGGACACTGAAGCTTTCTTT. V and J are TRBV5-1 and TRBJ1-1, with D hard to call. The CDR3 extends over 13 amino acids. The germline gives CDR1 SGHRS, CDR2 YFSETQ. V was trimmed by 4 bases and J by 3 bases, leaving 10 bases between them.

The table lists this clone with many counts. This sample also contains other DNA sequences that code for the same CDR3. The chain joins TRBV29-1 to TRBJ2-6, with 7 bases fitting TRBD1. The CDR3 length is 14 residues. Germline trimming cut 6 bases from V and 0 bases from J; bases unmatched to any gene: 2. Germline V gives CDR1 SQVTM, CDR2 ANQGSEA. The DNA of the CDR3 is TGCAGCGTGGGACAGACCTCTGGGGCCAACGTCCTGACTTTC. Encoded protein: CSVGQTSGANVLTF.

The chain is built from TRBV28 and TRBJ2-5; D remains ambiguous. Trimming took 0 bases from V and 2 from J, leaving 10 bases between them. In germline, CDR1 is MDHEN, CDR2 SYDVKM. This CDR3 contains 15 residues. This chain's CDR3 is CASSLWQTGQETQYF. For the CDR3, the DNA is TGTGCCAGCAGTTTATGGCAGACTGGACAAGAGACCCAGTACTTC. The full variable domain, with the rest looked up from reference TRBV28 and TRBJ2-5, is DVKVTQSSRYLVKRTGEKVFLECVQDMDHENMFWYRQDPGLGLRLIYFSYDVKMKEKGDIPEGYSVSREKKERFSLILESASTNQTSMYLCASSLWQTGQETQYFGPGTRLLVL.

The chain joins TRBV30 to TRBJ2-1; 9 nucleotides align to TRBD2. Germline V gene lookup returns CDR1 GTSNPN and CDR2 SVGIG (reference sequence). The CDR3 sequence is 14 residues long. Unmatched junction bases numbered 2, after V lost 5 bases and J lost 0 bases. In DNA, the CDR3 is TGTGCCTGGGCAGCGGGGGGCTCCTACAATGAGCAGTTCTTC. Its translation is CAWAAGGSYNEQFF.

This chain connects TRBV14 to TRBJ1-4; D is undetermined. Germline-derived CDR1 and CDR2 are SGHDN and FVKESK. The CDR3 loop spans 15 amino acids. Trimming cost V 4 bases and J 7 bases, with 16 bases left between them. This chain's CDR3 is CASSPRTAGGEKLFF. The CDR3 DNA follows: TGTGCCAGCAGCCCGAGAACGGCGGGCGGTGAAAAACTGTTTTTT.

V gene TRBV9 combines with J gene TRBJ1-1, with D tentatively TRBD1 (5 bases). V gave up 3 bases and J gave up 3 bases, with 12 bases separating them. The germline V gene encodes CDR1 SGDLS and CDR2 YYNGEE. The CDR3 is 14 residues long. As DNA, the CDR3 is TGTGCCAGCAGCGCCCCGTGGGGGGACACTGAAGCTTTCTTT. Its translation is CASSAPWGDTEAFF.

V is TRBV27 and J is TRBJ1-5; D not certain. Germline loops: CDR1 MNHEY, CDR2 SMNVEV (reference sequence). This CDR3 spans 14 amino acids. Trimming took 4 bases from V and 4 from J, leaving 11 bases between them. The DNA for the CDR3 is TGTGCCAGCAGTTCTGAGGGAGGAAATCAGCCCCAGCATTTT. Amino acid sequence: CASSSEGGNQPQHF.

The chain combines TRBV5-6 with TRBJ1-1, with 8 bases lining up with TRBD1. There are 14 residues in the CDR3. Per the germline V gene, CDR1 is SGHDT and CDR2 is YYEEEE. J was trimmed by 2 bases and V by 5 bases; bases with no gene match: 5. The CDR3 coding sequence is TGTGCCAGCAGTCTGACAGGGGAAAACACTGAAGCTTTCTTT. Translating gives CASSLTGENTEAFF.

V is TRBV10-2 and J is TRBJ2-2; TRBD2 matches 10 bases. V shed 5 bases, J shed 6 bases, and the junction held 0 bases outside the gene matches. The germline V gene has CDR1 WSHSY and CDR2 SAAADI. CDR3 length equals 13 residues. Here the CDR3 DNA reads TGCGCCAGCAGTAGCGGGGGGGCCGGGGAGCTGTTTTTT. Translated, it gives CASSSGGAGELFF.

This clone was found a few times. The chain links TRBV4-1 to TRBJ1-6; 9 nucleotides line up with TRBD1. Germline trimming cut 4 bases from V and 10 bases from J; bases unmatched to any gene: 5. The germline CDR1 and CDR2 sequences are MGHRA and YSYEKL. CDR3 length equals 14 residues. The CDR3 sequence is CASSRDRENSPLHF. The CDR3 bases are TGCGCCAGCAGCCGGGACAGGGAGAACTCACCCCTCCACTTT.

The V gene is TRBV6-5, the J gene TRBJ1-5, with TRBD1 matching over 7 bases. The V segment lost 5 bases and the J segment 7 bases; nucleotides outside the gene matches: 8. Per germline, CDR1 MNHEY and CDR2 SVGAGI. This CDR3 contains 14 residues. DNA for the CDR3: TGTGCCAGCAGTGGCAGACAGGGAATACAGCCCCAGCATTTT. This sequence encodes CASSGRQGIQPQHF.

This clone was found a few times. The gene calls are TRBV4-3 and TRBJ1-4; TRBD1 agrees at 9 bases. Trimming took 3 bases from V and 6 from J; bases not matched to a gene: 8. Per the germline V gene, CDR1 is LGHNA and CDR2 is YSLEER. CDR3 length equals 16 residues. The CDR3 DNA reads as TGCGCCAGCAGCCAGGGACTGGGACAGGGATATGAAAAACTGTTTTTT. As protein: CASSQGLGQGYEKLFF.

The genes are TRBV29-1 and TRBJ2-7; 8 nucleotides agree with TRBD1. The CDR3 consists of 11 residues. Germline CDR1 reads SQVTM; CDR2 reads ANQGSEA. V was pared by 7 bases and J by 5 bases, with 4 bases of the junction left unmatched. The CDR3: CSGGQDHEQYF. In DNA form, the CDR3 reads TGCAGCGGGGGACAGGACCACGAGCAGTACTTC.

The chain couples TRBV6-5 to TRBJ1-2; 7 bases match TRBD1. The CDR3 spans 13 residues. Trimming removed 5 bases from V and 7 bases from J; junction bases left unmatched: 7. The germline V gene has CDR1 MNHEY and CDR2 SVGAGI. CDR3 sequence (DNA): TGTGCCAGCAGTGGACAGGTCAGACGTGGCTACACCTTC. It specifies CASSGQVRRGYTF.

This chain joins TRBV9 and TRBJ2-7; D is possibly TRBD1 (5 bases). CDR1 and CDR2 (germline): SGDLS, YYNGEE. The CDR3 totals 12 residues. The germline V and J ends were trimmed by 4 bases and 6 bases, with 11 bases remaining between them. The CDR3 DNA sequence: TGTGCCAGCAGCCGACAAGGGGCCGAGCAGTACTTC. This translates into CASSRQGAEQYF.

In this sample, this clone turned up a few times. This chain joins TRBV28 and TRBJ1-2; D remains ambiguous. Trimming pared 6 bases from V and 5 bases from J, leaving 10 bases between. CDR3 length: 12 residues. In germline, CDR1 is MDHEN, CDR2 SYDVKM. CDR3 amino acids: CASSSPVYGYTF. Written as DNA, the CDR3 is TGTGCCAGCAGCTCTCCTGTTTATGGCTACACCTTC.